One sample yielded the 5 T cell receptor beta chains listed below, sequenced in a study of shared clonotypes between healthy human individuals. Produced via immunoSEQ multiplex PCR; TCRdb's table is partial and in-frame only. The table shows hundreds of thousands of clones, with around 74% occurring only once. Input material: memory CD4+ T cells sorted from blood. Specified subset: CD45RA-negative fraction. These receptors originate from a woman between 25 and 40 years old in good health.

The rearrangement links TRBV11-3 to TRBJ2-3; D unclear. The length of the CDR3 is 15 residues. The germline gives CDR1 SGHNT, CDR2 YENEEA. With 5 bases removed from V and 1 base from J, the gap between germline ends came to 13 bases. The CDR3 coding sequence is TGTGCCAGCAGCGCTCGAGGCGGACGCACAGATACGCAGTATTTT. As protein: CASSARGGRTDTQYF.

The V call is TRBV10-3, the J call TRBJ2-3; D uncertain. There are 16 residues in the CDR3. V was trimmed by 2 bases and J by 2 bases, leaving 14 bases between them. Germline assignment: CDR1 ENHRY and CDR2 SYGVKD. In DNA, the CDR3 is TGTGCCATCAGTGAGGGCGTCGAGCCGAACACAGATACGCAGTATTTT. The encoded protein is CAISEGVEPNTDTQYF.

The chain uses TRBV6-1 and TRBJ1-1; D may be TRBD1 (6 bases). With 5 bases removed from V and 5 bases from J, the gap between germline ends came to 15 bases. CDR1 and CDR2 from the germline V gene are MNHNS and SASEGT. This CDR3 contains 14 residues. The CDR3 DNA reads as TGTGCCAGCAGTACCGATTCAGGGGTGACTGAAGCTTTCTTT. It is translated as CASSTDSGVTEAFF.

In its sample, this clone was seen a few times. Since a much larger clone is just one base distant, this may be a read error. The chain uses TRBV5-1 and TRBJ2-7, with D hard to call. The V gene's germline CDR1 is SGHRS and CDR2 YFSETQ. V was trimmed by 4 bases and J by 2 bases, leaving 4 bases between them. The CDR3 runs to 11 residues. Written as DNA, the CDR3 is TGCGCCAGCAGCCAAACCTACGAGCAGTACTTC. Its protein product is CASSQTYEQYF. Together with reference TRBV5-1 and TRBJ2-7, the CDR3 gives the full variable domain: KAGVTQTPRYLIKTRGQQVTLSCSPISGHRSVSWYQQTPGQGLQFLFEYFSETQRNKGNFPGRFSGRQFSNSRSEMNVSTLELGDSALYLCASSQTYEQYFGPGTRLTVT.

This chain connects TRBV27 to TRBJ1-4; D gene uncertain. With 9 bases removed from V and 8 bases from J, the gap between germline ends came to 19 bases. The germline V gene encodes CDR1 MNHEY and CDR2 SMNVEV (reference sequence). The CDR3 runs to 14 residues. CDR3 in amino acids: CARTPGSKNEKLFF. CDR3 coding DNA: TGTGCCAGAACCCCGGGATCCAAAAACGAAAAACTGTTTTTT.